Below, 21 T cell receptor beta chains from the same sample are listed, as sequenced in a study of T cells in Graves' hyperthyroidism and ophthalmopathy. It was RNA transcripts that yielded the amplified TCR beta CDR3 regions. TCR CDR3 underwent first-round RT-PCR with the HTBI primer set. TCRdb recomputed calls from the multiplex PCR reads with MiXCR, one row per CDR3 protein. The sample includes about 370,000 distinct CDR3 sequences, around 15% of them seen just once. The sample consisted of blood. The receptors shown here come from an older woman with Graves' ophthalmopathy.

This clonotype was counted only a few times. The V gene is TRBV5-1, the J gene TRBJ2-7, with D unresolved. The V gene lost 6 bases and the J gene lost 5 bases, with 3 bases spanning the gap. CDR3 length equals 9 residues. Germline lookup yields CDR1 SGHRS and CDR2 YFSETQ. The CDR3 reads CASKDEQYF. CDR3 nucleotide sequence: TGCGCCAGCAAGGACGAGCAGTACTTC.

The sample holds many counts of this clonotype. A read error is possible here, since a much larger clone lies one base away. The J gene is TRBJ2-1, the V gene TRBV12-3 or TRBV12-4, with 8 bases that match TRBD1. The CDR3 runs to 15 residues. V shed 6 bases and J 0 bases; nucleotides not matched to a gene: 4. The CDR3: CASRRGQGSYNEQFF. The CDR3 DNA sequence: TGTGCCAGCAGACGCGGACAGGGCTCCTACAATGAGCAGTTCTTC.

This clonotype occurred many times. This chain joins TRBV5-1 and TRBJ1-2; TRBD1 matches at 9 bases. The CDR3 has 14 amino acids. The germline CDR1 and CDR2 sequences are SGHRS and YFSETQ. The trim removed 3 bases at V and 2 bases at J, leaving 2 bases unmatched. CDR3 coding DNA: TGCGCCAGCAGCTACGACAGGGGGAACTATGGCTACACCTTC. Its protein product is CASSYDRGNYGYTF.

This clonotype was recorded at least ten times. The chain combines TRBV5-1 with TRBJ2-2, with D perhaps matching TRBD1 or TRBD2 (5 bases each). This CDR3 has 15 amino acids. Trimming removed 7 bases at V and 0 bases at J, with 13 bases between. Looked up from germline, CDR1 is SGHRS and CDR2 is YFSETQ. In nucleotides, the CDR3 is TGCGCCAGCGGTATTGGGACCTCGAACACCGGGGAGCTGTTTTTT. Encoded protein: CASGIGTSNTGELFF.

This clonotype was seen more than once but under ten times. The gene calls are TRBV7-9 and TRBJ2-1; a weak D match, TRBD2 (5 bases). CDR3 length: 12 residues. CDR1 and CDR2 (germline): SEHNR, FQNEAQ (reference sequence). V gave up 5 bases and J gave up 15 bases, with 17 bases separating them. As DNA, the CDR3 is TGTGCCAGCAGCCCAGGACGGGCGAGCGGGTTCTTC. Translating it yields CASSPGRASGFF.

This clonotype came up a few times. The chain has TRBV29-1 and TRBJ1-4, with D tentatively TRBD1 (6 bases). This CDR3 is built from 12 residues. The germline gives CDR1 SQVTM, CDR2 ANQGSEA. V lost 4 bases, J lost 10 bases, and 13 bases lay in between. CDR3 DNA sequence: TGCAGCGTTGGCCAGGGGAGGGGAAAACTGTTTTTT. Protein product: CSVGQGRGKLFF.

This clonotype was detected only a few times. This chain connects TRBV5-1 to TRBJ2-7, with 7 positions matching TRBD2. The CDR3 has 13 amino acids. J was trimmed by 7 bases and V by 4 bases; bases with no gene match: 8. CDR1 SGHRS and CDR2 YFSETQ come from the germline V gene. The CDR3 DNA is TGCGCCAGCAGCGCCGGGGGAGGGTCGGAGCAGTACTTC. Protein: CASSAGGGSEQYF. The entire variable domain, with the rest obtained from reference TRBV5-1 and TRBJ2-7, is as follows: KAGVTQTPRYLIKTRGQQVTLSCSPISGHRSVSWYQQTPGQGLQFLFEYFSETQRNKGNFPGRFSGRQFSNSRSEMNVSTLELGDSALYLCASSAGGGSEQYFGPGTRLTVT.

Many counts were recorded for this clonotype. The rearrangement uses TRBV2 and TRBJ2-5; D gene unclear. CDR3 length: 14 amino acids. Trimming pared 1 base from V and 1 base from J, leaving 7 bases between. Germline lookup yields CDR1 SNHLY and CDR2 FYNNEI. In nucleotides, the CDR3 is TGTGCCAGCAGTGAAGAACGGAGCCAAGAGACCCAGTACTTC. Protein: CASSEERSQETQYF.

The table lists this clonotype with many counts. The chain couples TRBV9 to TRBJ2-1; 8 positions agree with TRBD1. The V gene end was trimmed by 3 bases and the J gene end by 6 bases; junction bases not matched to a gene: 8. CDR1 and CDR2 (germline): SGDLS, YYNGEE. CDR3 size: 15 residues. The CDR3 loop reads CASSARTGLGNEQFF. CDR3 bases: TGTGCCAGCAGCGCCCGGACAGGGCTGGGCAATGAGCAGTTCTTC.

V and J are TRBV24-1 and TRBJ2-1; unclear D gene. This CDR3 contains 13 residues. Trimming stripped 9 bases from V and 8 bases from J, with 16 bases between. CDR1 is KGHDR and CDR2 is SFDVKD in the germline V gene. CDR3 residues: CATGNGPSDEQFF. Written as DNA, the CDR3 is TGTGCCACCGGAAACGGACCGTCGGATGAGCAGTTCTTC.

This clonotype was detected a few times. The CDR3 coding sequence is TGTGCCAGCAGCCTGACAGGGGCAAATGGAAACACCATATATTTT. This codes for CASSLTGANGNTIYF. This sequence joins TRBV12-3 or TRBV12-4 and TRBJ1-3, with 8 bases aligning to TRBD1. V lost 6 bases, J lost 3 bases, and 7 bases stayed unmatched. The length of the CDR3 is 15 residues.

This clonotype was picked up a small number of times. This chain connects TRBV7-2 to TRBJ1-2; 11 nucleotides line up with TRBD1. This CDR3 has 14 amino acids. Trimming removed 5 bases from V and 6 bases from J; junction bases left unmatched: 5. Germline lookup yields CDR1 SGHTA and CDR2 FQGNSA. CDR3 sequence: CASSPRTGGDGYTF. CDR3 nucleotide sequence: TGTGCCAGCAGCCCCCGGACAGGGGGCGATGGCTACACCTTC.

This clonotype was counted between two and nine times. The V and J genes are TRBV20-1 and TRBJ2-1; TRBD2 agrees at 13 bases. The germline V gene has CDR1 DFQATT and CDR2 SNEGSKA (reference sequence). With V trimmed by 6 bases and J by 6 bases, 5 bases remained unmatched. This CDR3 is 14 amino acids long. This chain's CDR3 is CSATRTSGSNEQFF. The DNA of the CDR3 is TGCAGTGCCACCCGGACTAGCGGGAGCAATGAGCAGTTCTTC.

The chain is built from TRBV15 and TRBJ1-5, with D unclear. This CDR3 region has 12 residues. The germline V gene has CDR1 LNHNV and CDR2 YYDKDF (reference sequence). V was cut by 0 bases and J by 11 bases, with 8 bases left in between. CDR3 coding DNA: TGTGCCACCAGCAGAGATCAGCTGACCCAGCATTTT. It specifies CATSRDQLTQHF. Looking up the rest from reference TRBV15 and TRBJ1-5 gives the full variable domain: DAMVIQNPRYQVTQFGKPVTLSCSQTLNHNVMYWYQQKSSQAPKLLFHYYDKDFNNEADTPDNFQSRRPNTSFCFLDIRSPGLGDTAMYLCATSRDQLTQHFGDGTRLSIL.

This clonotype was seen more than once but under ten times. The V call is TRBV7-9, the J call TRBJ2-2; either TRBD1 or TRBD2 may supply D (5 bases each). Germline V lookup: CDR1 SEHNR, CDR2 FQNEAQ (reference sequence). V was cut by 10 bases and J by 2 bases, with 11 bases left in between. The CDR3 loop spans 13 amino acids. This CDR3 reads CANSRDNTGELFF. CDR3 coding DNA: TGTGCCAATAGTCGGGACAACACCGGGGAGCTGTTTTTT.

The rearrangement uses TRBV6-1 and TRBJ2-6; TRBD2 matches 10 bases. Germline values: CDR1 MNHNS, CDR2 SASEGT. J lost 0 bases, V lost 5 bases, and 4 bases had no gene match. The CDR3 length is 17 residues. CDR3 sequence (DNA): TGTGCCAGCAGTTCAGCGGGAGGGGTCTCTGGGGCCAACGTCCTGACTTTC. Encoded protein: CASSSAGGVSGANVLTF.

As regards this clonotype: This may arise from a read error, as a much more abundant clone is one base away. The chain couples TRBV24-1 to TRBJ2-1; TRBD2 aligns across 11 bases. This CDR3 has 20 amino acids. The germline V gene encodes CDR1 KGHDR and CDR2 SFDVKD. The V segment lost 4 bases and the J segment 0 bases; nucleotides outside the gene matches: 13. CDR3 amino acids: CATSDPTSGNLGSSYNEQFF. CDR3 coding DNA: TGTGCCACCAGTGACCCGACTAGCGGGAACCTTGGAAGCTCCTACAATGAGCAGTTCTTC.

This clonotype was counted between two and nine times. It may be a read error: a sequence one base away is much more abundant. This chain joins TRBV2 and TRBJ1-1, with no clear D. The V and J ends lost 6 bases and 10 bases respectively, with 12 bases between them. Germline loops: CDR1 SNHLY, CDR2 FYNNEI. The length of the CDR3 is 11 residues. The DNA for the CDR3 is TGTGCCAGCAGAAGGAACAGTGGAGCTTTCTTT. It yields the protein CASRRNSGAFF.

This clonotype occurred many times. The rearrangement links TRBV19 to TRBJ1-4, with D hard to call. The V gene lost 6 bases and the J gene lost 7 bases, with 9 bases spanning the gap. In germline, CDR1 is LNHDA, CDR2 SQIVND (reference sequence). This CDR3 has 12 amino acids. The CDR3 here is CASSSVGEKLFF. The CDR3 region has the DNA TGTGCCAGTAGCTCGGTTGGTGAAAAACTGTTTTTT.

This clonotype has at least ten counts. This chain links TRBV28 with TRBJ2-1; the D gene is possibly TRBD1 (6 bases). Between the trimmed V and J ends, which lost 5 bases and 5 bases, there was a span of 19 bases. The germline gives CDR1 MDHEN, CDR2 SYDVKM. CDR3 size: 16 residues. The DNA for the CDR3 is TGTGCCAGCAGTCTTTTAGGGGGTGGGCCACACAATGAGCAGTTCTTC. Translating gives CASSLLGGGPHNEQFF.

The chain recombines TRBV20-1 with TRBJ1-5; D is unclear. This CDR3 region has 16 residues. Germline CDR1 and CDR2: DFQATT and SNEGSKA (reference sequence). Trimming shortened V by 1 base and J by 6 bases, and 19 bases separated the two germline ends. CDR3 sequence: CSARVGRGLGSQPQHF. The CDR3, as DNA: TGCAGTGCTAGAGTCGGGAGAGGGTTGGGCAGTCAGCCCCAGCATTTT.